This T cell receptor (beta chain) comes out of a study of regulatory T cells in long-lasting Graves disease. The sample's time point: newly diagnosed GD, antithyroid drugs for less than 3 months. Making the TCR library involved RNA that had been extracted from PBMCs. Libraries of TCR beta came from iRepertoire HTBI primers plus Arm-PCR of CDR3 regions. MiXCR, applied by TCRdb to the multiplex PCR reads, yields one record per CDR3 protein. The data show some 600,000 distinct CDR3 sequences, about 16% seen once. This clonotype was observed at least ten times. Looked up from germline, CDR1 is DFQATT and CDR2 is SNEGSKA (reference sequence). Deletions cut 3 bases from V and 5 bases from J, with 3 bases between. The CDR3 has 10 amino acids. The same sample was also used in a study of T cells in Graves' hyperthyroidism and ophthalmopathy. This second report adds: Blood shared most expanded thyroid clonotypes above 0.001.

Sequences were derived from peripheral blood mononuclear cells (PBMCs), sampled at new diagnosis, from a patient treated with antithyroid drugs. This chain links TRBV20-1 with TRBJ2-3; D unclear. This TCR derives from a man in his late teens or twenties with Graves disease. This CDR3 is CSASEDTQYF. As DNA, the CDR3 is TGCAGTGCTAGTGAAGATACGCAGTATTTT.